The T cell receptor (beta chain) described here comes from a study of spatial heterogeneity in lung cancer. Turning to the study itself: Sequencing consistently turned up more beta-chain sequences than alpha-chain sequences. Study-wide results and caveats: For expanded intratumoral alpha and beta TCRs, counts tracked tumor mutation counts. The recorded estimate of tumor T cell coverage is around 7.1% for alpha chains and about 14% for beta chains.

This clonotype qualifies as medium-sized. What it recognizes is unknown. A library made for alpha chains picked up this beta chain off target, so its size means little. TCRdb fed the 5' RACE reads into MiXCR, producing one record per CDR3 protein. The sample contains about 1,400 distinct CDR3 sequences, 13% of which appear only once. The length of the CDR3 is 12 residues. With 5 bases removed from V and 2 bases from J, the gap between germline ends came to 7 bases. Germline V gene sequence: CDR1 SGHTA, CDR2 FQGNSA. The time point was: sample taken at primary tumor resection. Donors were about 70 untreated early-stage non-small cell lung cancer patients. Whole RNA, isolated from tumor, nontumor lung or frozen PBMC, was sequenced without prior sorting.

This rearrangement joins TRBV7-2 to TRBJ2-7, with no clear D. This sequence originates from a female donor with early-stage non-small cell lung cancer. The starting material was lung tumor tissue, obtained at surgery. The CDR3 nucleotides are TGTGCCAGCAGCCCCGACACCTACGAGCAGTACTTC. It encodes CASSPDTYEQYF.